The entry below gives a single TCR beta chain sequence along with its context. Its target is unknown. The CDR3 is 15 residues long. V lost 3 bases to trimming and J lost 0 bases, with 12 bases between them. Germline V CDR1 and CDR2: LGHNA, YNFKEQ. 5'RACE primed from the constant segment yielded TCR alpha and TCR beta cDNA libraries bearing sample barcodes and UMIs. Each CDR3 protein gets one entry after TCRdb re-called the 5' RACE reads with MiXCR. The sample carries 75,000 to 95,000 distinct CDR3 sequences, more than 13% recorded once. The data are from a study of T-cell memory formation after mild COVID-19. Study results and limitations: Some clones that responded were present in memory (sampled pre-infection), which suggests cross-reactive memory joined. Balance between CD4 and CD8 was seen in clones contracting day 15 to 85, and a CD4+ lean was seen in later expanders.

The sample taken for sequencing was PBMCs or a T cell subset sorted from them (not recorded which). The chain recombines TRBV4-2 with TRBJ2-7, with D possibly matching TRBD2 (7 bases). The sequence was collected from a man aged 18 to 29 who had mild COVID-19 (a few samples of this study predate the infection). Cell type and time point are not known. The CDR3 nucleotides read TGTGCCAGCAGCCAGGGCGGGGGCCTCTCCTACGAGCAGTACTTC. It specifies CASSQGGGLSYEQYF.